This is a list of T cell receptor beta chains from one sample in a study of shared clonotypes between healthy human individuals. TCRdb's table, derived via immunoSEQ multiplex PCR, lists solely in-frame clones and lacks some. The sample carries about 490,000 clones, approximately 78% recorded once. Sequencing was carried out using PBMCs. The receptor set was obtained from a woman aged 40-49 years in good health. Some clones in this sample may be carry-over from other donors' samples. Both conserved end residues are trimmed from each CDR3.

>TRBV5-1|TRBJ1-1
ASSSPRQGDTEAF
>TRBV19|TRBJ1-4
GTALNEKLF
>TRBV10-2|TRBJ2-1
ASRELAGPYNEQF
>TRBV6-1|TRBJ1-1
ASSDGTVKAF
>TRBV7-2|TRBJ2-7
ASSLVRAGTYEQY
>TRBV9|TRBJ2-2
ASTGTSGREYTGELF
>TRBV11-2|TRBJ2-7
ASSSISGTTSYEQY
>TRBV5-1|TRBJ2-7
ASSLGGGLAGVEQY
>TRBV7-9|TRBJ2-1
ARYSGRAHNEQF
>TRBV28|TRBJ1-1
ASSLQGAEAF
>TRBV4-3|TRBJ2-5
ASSQDWGMLGETQY
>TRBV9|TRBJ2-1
ASSVGLSSAGEYNEQF
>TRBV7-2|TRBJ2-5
ASSLAGPGPEQETQY
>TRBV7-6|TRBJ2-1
ASSLAWRSSYNEQF
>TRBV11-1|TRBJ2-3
ASSRGSDTQY
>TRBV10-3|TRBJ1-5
AISDALQGNNQPQH
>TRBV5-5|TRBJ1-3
ASSLGQSSGNTIY
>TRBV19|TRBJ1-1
ASSTGRRKGTEAF
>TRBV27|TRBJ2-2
ASSHGRRGTGELF
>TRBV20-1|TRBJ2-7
SVGGWEQY
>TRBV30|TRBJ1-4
AWSAGVREKLF
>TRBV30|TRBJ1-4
ACWGPGNEKLF
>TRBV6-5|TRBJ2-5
ASSYFGQGMGETQY
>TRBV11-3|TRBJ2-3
ASSLGLSTDTQY
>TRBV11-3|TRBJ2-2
ASSLAGYGGELF
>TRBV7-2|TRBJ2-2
ASRTGTSGGTGELF
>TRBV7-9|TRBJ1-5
ASSLGGQGSPQH
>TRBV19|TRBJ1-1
ASRGQGARDTEAF
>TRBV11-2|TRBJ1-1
ASSSQGNTEAF
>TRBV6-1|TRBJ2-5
ASTTDRDQETQY
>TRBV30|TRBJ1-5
AWSKVGQAGGPQH
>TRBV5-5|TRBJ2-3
ASSWDTSSTDTQY
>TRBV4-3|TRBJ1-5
ASSQDRIRTGGNQPQH
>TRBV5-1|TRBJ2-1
ASSHGTGSGDEQF
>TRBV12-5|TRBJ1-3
ASGATGGSDTIY
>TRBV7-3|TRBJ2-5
ASSLRLAGFQETQY
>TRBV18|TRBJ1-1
ASSPLDRNTEAF